This T cell receptor (beta chain) was captured by sequencing in a study of tumor-infiltrating lymphocytes in primary liver carcinoma. Synthesis of TCR beta cDNA was carried out from 450 to 650 ng total RNA with a constant-region primer. Three nested multiplex PCR rounds of slightly modified ARM-PCR generated TCR beta libraries. TCRdb used MiXCR to reprocess the multiplex PCR reads, holding one entry per CDR3 protein. The sample records about 48,000 distinct CDR3 sequences, around 79% being singletons. RNA and DNA were co-extracted from about 19-30 mg of unsorted bulk tissue. The clonotype comes from a man between 40 and 49 years old with primary liver carcinoma and hepatitis B virus infection. The specimen was liver tumor tissue from sampling region 3. Specified subset: tumor region T3, left-lateral pole.

The CDR3 DNA reads as TGCAGCGCCCGTGGCGGTACCTACAATGGCCAGTTCTTC. It encodes CSARGGTYNGQFF. The chain carries TRBV29-1 and TRBJ2-1, with D uncertain. V was trimmed by 7 bases and J by 13 bases, leaving 23 bases between them. Germline assignment: CDR1 SQVTM and CDR2 ANQGSEA. This CDR3 has 13 amino acids.